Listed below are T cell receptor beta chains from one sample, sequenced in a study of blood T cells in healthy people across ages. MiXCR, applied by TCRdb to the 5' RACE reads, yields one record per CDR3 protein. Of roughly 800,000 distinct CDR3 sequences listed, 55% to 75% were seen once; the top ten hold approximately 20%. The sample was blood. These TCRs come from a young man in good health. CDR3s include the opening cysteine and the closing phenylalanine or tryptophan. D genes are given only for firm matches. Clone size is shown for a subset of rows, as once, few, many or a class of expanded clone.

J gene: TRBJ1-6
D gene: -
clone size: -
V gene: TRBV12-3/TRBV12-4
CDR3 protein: CASSFGLKGAPLHF
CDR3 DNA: TGTGCCAGCAGTTTCGGACTAAAAGGGGCACCCCTCCACTTT

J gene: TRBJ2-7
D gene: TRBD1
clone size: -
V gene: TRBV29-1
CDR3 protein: CSVSRTGGSYEQYF
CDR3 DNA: TGCAGCGTATCCCGGACAGGGGGCTCCTACGAGCAGTACTTC

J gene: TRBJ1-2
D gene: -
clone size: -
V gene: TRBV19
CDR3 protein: CASSMERLAGYTF
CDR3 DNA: TGTGCCAGTAGCATGGAACGCCTGGCGGGTTACACCTTC

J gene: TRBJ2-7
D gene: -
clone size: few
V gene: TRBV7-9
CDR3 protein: CASSFSAFSSYEQYF
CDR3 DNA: TGTGCCAGCAGCTTTTCGGCGTTTAGCTCCTACGAGCAGTACTTC

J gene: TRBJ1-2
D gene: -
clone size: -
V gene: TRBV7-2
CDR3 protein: CASSFASLDYTF
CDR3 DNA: TGTGCCAGCAGCTTTGCGTCCCTGGACTACACCTTC

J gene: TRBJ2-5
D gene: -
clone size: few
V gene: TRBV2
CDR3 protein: CASQRETQYF
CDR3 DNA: TGTGCCAGCCAAAGAGAGACCCAGTACTTC

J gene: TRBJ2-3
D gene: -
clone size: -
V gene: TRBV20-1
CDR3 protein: CSARESFADTQYF
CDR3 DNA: TGCAGTGCTAGAGAGTCGTTTGCGGATACGCAGTATTTT

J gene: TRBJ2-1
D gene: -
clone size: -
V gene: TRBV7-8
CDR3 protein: CASSINPGQIEDEQFF
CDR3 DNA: TGTGCCAGCAGCATCAATCCAGGGCAGATTGAAGATGAGCAGTTCTTC

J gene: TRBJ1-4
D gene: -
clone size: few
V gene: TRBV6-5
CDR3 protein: CASSSGRSNEKLFF
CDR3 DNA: TGTGCCAGCAGTTCGGGACGGAGTAATGAAAAACTGTTTTTT

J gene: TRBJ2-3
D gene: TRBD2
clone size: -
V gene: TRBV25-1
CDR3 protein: CASSGRGGFADTQYF
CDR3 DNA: TGTGCCAGCAGTGGACGGGGGGGCTTCGCAGATACGCAGTATTTT

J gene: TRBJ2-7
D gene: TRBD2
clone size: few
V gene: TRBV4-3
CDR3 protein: CASSPEWGGYEQYF
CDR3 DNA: TGCGCCAGCAGCCCTGAATGGGGGGGCTACGAGCAGTACTTC

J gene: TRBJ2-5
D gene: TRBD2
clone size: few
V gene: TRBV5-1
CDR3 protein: CASSLEGVTSGRQETQYF
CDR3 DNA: TGCGCCAGCAGCTTGGAAGGGGTGACTAGCGGGCGTCAAGAGACCCAGTACTTC

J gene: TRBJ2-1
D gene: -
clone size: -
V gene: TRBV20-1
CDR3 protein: CSARGGTKRNEQFF
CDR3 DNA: TGCAGTGCTAGAGGAGGGACCAAACGGAATGAGCAGTTCTTC

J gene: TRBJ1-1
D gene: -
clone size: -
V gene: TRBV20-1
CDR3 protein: CNARDSSKHREAFF
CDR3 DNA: TGCAATGCTAGAGATTCCTCGAAGCATAGAGAAGCTTTCTTT

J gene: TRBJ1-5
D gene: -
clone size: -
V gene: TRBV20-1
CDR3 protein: CSAPDSFNQPQHF
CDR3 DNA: TGCAGTGCTCCGGACAGCTTTAATCAGCCCCAGCATTTT

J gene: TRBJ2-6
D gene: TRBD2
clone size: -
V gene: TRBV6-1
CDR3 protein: CASSAGGRSGANVLTF
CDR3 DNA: TGTGCCAGCAGTGCGGGAGGACGCTCTGGGGCCAACGTCCTGACTTTC

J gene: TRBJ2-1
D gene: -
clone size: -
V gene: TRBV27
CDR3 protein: CASTSAWRYRTNEQFF
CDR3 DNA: TGTGCCAGCACCTCTGCCTGGCGGTATCGAACAAATGAGCAGTTCTTC

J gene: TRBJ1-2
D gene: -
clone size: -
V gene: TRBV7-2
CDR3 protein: CASSLNRDNYGYTF
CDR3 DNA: TGTGCCAGCAGCTTAAATCGGGATAACTATGGCTACACCTTC